A selection of T cell receptor beta chains follows, all from one sample in a study of blood T cells in healthy people across ages. TCRdb reprocessed the 5' RACE reads via MiXCR and lists one record per CDR3 protein. Here the sample spans about 930,000 distinct CDR3 sequences, about 29% being singletons. This same sample was also part of a study on T cells of mothers and their children.

Sequencing was carried out using blood. Receptor source: a woman in her thirties or forties in good health. CDR3s include the opening cysteine and the closing phenylalanine or tryptophan. D genes are given only for firm matches. Clone size is stated in some rows and not others, as once, few, many or a class when expanded.

d_gene: NA
abundance: NA
v_gene: TRBV11-3
j_gene: TRBJ2-3
CDR3aa: CASSLAGGHLTDTQYF
CDR3nt: TGTGCCAGCAGCTTAGCAGGCGGCCACCTCACAGATACGCAGTATTTT

d_gene: NA
abundance: NA
v_gene: TRBV28
j_gene: TRBJ1-1
CDR3aa: CASSIQGTGTEAFF
CDR3nt: TGTGCCAGCAGTATTCAGGGGACGGGGACTGAAGCTTTCTTT

d_gene: TRBD2
abundance: NA
v_gene: TRBV5-1
j_gene: TRBJ2-3
CDR3aa: CASSFLGLAGSSRTDTQYF
CDR3nt: TGCGCCAGCAGCTTTCTTGGACTAGCGGGTTCCAGCCGCACAGATACGCAGTATTTT

d_gene: NA
abundance: NA
v_gene: TRBV12-3/TRBV12-4
j_gene: TRBJ2-3
CDR3aa: CASSLYPGPADTQYF
CDR3nt: TGTGCCAGCAGTCTCTATCCAGGGCCGGCAGATACGCAGTATTTT

d_gene: NA
abundance: few
v_gene: TRBV20-1
j_gene: TRBJ1-1
CDR3aa: CSASTRVNTEAFF
CDR3nt: TGCAGTGCGAGTACACGGGTGAACACTGAAGCTTTCTTT

d_gene: TRBD2
abundance: NA
v_gene: TRBV5-1
j_gene: TRBJ2-1
CDR3aa: CASTDLTSGSGNEQFF
CDR3nt: TGCGCCAGCACGGACCTAACTAGCGGGAGTGGCAATGAGCAGTTCTTC

d_gene: TRBD2
abundance: few
v_gene: TRBV7-2
j_gene: TRBJ2-1
CDR3aa: CASSLNVAGGNEQFF
CDR3nt: TGTGCCAGCAGCTTAAATGTAGCGGGGGGGAATGAGCAGTTCTTC

d_gene: TRBD1
abundance: many
v_gene: TRBV12-3/TRBV12-4
j_gene: TRBJ2-7
CDR3aa: CASRSGQGFYEQYF
CDR3nt: TGTGCCAGCAGATCGGGACAGGGGTTCTACGAGCAGTACTTC

d_gene: NA
abundance: NA
v_gene: TRBV5-1
j_gene: TRBJ2-7
CDR3aa: CAGSFEGRYEQYF
CDR3nt: TGCGCCGGCAGCTTCGAGGGGAGGTACGAGCAGTACTTC

d_gene: TRBD2
abundance: many
v_gene: TRBV27
j_gene: TRBJ2-7
CDR3aa: CASRGLGGVSYEQYF
CDR3nt: TGTGCCAGCAGGGGCCTGGGGGGGGTCTCCTACGAGCAGTACTTC

d_gene: TRBD1
abundance: few
v_gene: TRBV7-9
j_gene: TRBJ2-7
CDR3aa: CASSRGQGRGEQYF
CDR3nt: TGTGCCAGCAGCCGAGGACAGGGAAGAGGCGAGCAGTACTTC

d_gene: TRBD2
abundance: many
v_gene: TRBV7-9
j_gene: TRBJ2-1
CDR3aa: CASSSMERGGNEQFF
CDR3nt: TGTGCCAGCAGCTCGATGGAGCGGGGTGGGAATGAGCAGTTCTTC

d_gene: NA
abundance: NA
v_gene: TRBV9
j_gene: TRBJ2-7
CDR3aa: CASSRAGSSYNEQYF
CDR3nt: TGTGCCAGCAGCAGGGCGGGGTCGTCCTACAATGAGCAGTACTTC

d_gene: NA
abundance: NA
v_gene: TRBV27
j_gene: TRBJ2-3
CDR3aa: CASSQGFTQYF
CDR3nt: TGTGCCAGCAGTCAGGGGTTCACGCAGTATTTT

d_gene: TRBD2
abundance: few
v_gene: TRBV2
j_gene: TRBJ2-3
CDR3aa: CASTDGLAPTDTQYF
CDR3nt: TGTGCCAGCACTGACGGACTAGCCCCCACAGATACGCAGTATTTT

d_gene: TRBD1
abundance: few
v_gene: TRBV13
j_gene: TRBJ2-5
CDR3aa: CASSIYRGQETQYF
CDR3nt: TGTGCCAGCAGCATCTACAGGGGGCAAGAGACCCAGTACTTC

d_gene: NA
abundance: few
v_gene: TRBV29-1
j_gene: TRBJ1-1
CDR3aa: CSFRASGTSNTEAFF
CDR3nt: TGCAGCTTCCGAGCCTCCGGGACTTCGAACACTGAAGCTTTCTTT

d_gene: NA
abundance: NA
v_gene: TRBV7-2
j_gene: TRBJ2-5
CDR3aa: CASSRDPHQETQYF
CDR3nt: TGTGCCAGCAGCCGTGATCCCCACCAAGAGACCCAGTACTTC

d_gene: NA
abundance: few
v_gene: TRBV29-1
j_gene: TRBJ2-5
CDR3aa: CSVADETMTDINEQYF
CDR3nt: TGCAGCGTGGCTGACGAGACAATGACGGATATCAATGAGCAGTACTTC

d_gene: NA
abundance: NA
v_gene: TRBV2
j_gene: TRBJ2-3
CDR3aa: CASSALVNTQYF
CDR3nt: TGTGCCAGCAGTGCCCTGGTGAATACGCAGTATTTT

d_gene: NA
abundance: NA
v_gene: TRBV4-2
j_gene: TRBJ1-4
CDR3aa: CASSQDWLSNEKLFF
CDR3nt: TGTGCCAGCAGCCAAGATTGGCTTTCTAATGAAAAACTGTTTTTT

d_gene: NA
abundance: many
v_gene: TRBV12-3/TRBV12-4
j_gene: TRBJ2-7
CDR3aa: CASSLAPVGHLYEQYF
CDR3nt: TGTGCCAGCAGTTTAGCCCCCGTGGGACACCTCTACGAGCAGTACTTC

d_gene: NA
abundance: NA
v_gene: TRBV4-2
j_gene: TRBJ1-2
CDR3aa: CASSQEEGQGGYGYTF
CDR3nt: TGTGCCAGCAGCCAAGAAGAGGGGCAGGGTGGGTATGGCTACACCTTC

d_gene: TRBD2
abundance: NA
v_gene: TRBV28
j_gene: TRBJ2-4
CDR3aa: CASSLGLAGGRGKNIQYF
CDR3nt: TGTGCCAGCAGTTTAGGGCTAGCGGGGGGGCGGGGCAAAAACATTCAGTACTTC

d_gene: TRBD2
abundance: few
v_gene: TRBV20-1
j_gene: TRBJ2-1
CDR3aa: CSADGASGRGEQFF
CDR3nt: TGCAGTGCTGACGGGGCTAGCGGGAGGGGAGAGCAGTTCTTC

d_gene: NA
abundance: NA
v_gene: TRBV20-1
j_gene: TRBJ2-5
CDR3aa: CSAVDSGPWEKTQYF
CDR3nt: TGCAGTGCTGTAGATAGTGGACCATGGGAAAAGACCCAGTACTTC

d_gene: NA
abundance: many
v_gene: TRBV24-1
j_gene: TRBJ2-1
CDR3aa: CATSSTGRDEQFF
CDR3nt: TGTGCCACCAGTTCGACAGGGAGGGATGAGCAGTTCTTC

d_gene: NA
abundance: NA
v_gene: TRBV6-5
j_gene: TRBJ2-3
CDR3aa: CASSYRRADTQYF
CDR3nt: TGTGCCAGCAGTTACCGAAGAGCAGATACGCAGTATTTT

d_gene: NA
abundance: NA
v_gene: TRBV4-2
j_gene: TRBJ2-7
CDR3aa: CAGSQDGSRVGYEQYF
CDR3nt: TGTGCCGGCAGCCAAGATGGGAGCAGGGTGGGCTACGAGCAGTACTTC

d_gene: NA
abundance: many
v_gene: TRBV4-1
j_gene: TRBJ2-3
CDR3aa: CASSPDPLRDTQYF
CDR3nt: TGCGCCAGCAGCCCGGACCCATTACGAGATACGCAGTATTTT

d_gene: TRBD1
abundance: many
v_gene: TRBV7-9
j_gene: TRBJ1-2
CDR3aa: CASSHRQGTNYGYTF
CDR3nt: TGTGCCAGCAGCCATCGACAGGGCACTAACTATGGCTACACCTTC

d_gene: NA
abundance: few
v_gene: TRBV28
j_gene: TRBJ2-1
CDR3aa: CTSSHRDSNYNEQFF
CDR3nt: TGTACCAGCAGTCACCGGGACTCTAACTACAATGAGCAGTTCTTC

d_gene: NA
abundance: few
v_gene: TRBV5-6
j_gene: TRBJ1-1
CDR3aa: CASSLAEGAFF
CDR3nt: TGTGCCAGCAGCTTGGCCGAGGGAGCTTTCTTT

d_gene: NA
abundance: few
v_gene: TRBV7-2
j_gene: TRBJ2-7
CDR3aa: CASTLGGPYEQYF
CDR3nt: TGTGCCAGCACCCTAGGGGGGCCCTACGAGCAGTACTTC

d_gene: NA
abundance: many
v_gene: TRBV4-3
j_gene: TRBJ1-5
CDR3aa: CASSQDIGQPQHF
CDR3nt: TGCGCCAGCAGCCAAGATATAGGTCAGCCCCAGCATTTT

d_gene: NA
abundance: NA
v_gene: TRBV24-1
j_gene: TRBJ1-6
CDR3aa: CATTGQPRNSPLHF
CDR3nt: TGTGCCACCACAGGGCAGCCGAGAAATTCACCCCTCCACTTT

d_gene: NA
abundance: NA
v_gene: TRBV3-1
j_gene: TRBJ2-1
CDR3aa: CASSQEVWGVSYNEQFF
CDR3nt: TGTGCCAGCAGCCAAGAAGTCTGGGGGGTGTCCTACAATGAGCAGTTCTTC

d_gene: TRBD2
abundance: few
v_gene: TRBV7-9
j_gene: TRBJ2-5
CDR3aa: CASRPTSGGPQETQYF
CDR3nt: TGTGCCAGCCGCCCAACTAGCGGGGGGCCACAAGAGACCCAGTACTTC

d_gene: TRBD1
abundance: many
v_gene: TRBV5-6
j_gene: TRBJ2-5
CDR3aa: CASSVDRSETQYF
CDR3nt: TGTGCCAGCAGCGTGGACAGGTCGGAGACCCAGTACTTC

d_gene: NA
abundance: few
v_gene: TRBV6-4
j_gene: TRBJ2-3
CDR3aa: CASSTGGLTDTQYF
CDR3nt: TGTGCCAGCAGCACCGGGGGGCTCACAGATACGCAGTATTTT

d_gene: NA
abundance: NA
v_gene: TRBV28
j_gene: TRBJ1-6
CDR3aa: CASSLHSSSYNSPLHF
CDR3nt: TGTGCCAGCAGTTTACATTCTAGCTCCTATAATTCACCCCTCCACTTT

d_gene: TRBD1
abundance: few
v_gene: TRBV10-3
j_gene: TRBJ1-2
CDR3aa: CAIRGTGTTNGYTF
CDR3nt: TGTGCCATCAGGGGGACAGGAACGACGAATGGCTACACCTTC

d_gene: TRBD1
abundance: NA
v_gene: TRBV7-9
j_gene: TRBJ2-2
CDR3aa: CASMGQMNTGELFF
CDR3nt: TGTGCCAGCATGGGACAGATGAACACCGGGGAGCTGTTTTTT

d_gene: NA
abundance: NA
v_gene: TRBV2
j_gene: TRBJ2-7
CDR3aa: CASSASGEQYF
CDR3nt: TGTGCCAGCAGCGCAAGTGGCGAGCAGTACTTC

d_gene: TRBD1
abundance: NA
v_gene: TRBV30
j_gene: TRBJ1-1
CDR3aa: CAWSVRTGGRNTEAFF
CDR3nt: TGTGCCTGGAGTGTAAGGACAGGGGGCAGGAACACTGAAGCTTTCTTT

d_gene: NA
abundance: few
v_gene: TRBV7-2
j_gene: TRBJ1-6
CDR3aa: CASSWGSPLHF
CDR3nt: TGTGCCAGCAGCTGGGGATCACCCCTCCACTTT

d_gene: NA
abundance: few
v_gene: TRBV25-1
j_gene: TRBJ2-7
CDR3aa: CASSEYGSYEQYF
CDR3nt: TGTGCCAGCAGTGAATATGGGAGCTACGAGCAGTACTTC

d_gene: TRBD2
abundance: many
v_gene: TRBV4-2
j_gene: TRBJ2-7
CDR3aa: CASSQERTSGSSSYEQYF
CDR3nt: TGTGCCAGCAGCCAAGAGAGGACTAGCGGAAGCAGCTCCTACGAGCAGTACTTC

d_gene: NA
abundance: few
v_gene: TRBV3-1
j_gene: TRBJ1-2
CDR3aa: CASSPMAGPLGYTF
CDR3nt: TGTGCCAGCAGCCCAATGGCGGGTCCCCTTGGCTACACCTTC

d_gene: TRBD2
abundance: many
v_gene: TRBV11-2
j_gene: TRBJ2-2
CDR3aa: CASSRRKRGVAGELFF
CDR3nt: TGTGCCAGCAGCAGACGAAAGCGGGGGGTGGCCGGGGAGCTGTTTTTT

d_gene: NA
abundance: many
v_gene: TRBV29-1
j_gene: TRBJ1-5
CDR3aa: CSVRQGNQPQHF
CDR3nt: TGCAGCGTACGACAGGGCAATCAGCCCCAGCATTTT

d_gene: NA
abundance: NA
v_gene: TRBV28
j_gene: TRBJ2-7
CDR3aa: CATLIRSATSYNEQYF
CDR3nt: TGTGCCACCCTCATCAGGAGCGCGACCTCCTACAATGAGCAGTACTTC

d_gene: NA
abundance: few
v_gene: TRBV29-1
j_gene: TRBJ2-3
CDR3aa: CSEQSDTQYF
CDR3nt: TGCAGCGAACAATCAGATACGCAGTATTTT

d_gene: NA
abundance: many
v_gene: TRBV6-6
j_gene: TRBJ1-6
CDR3aa: CASSYSAVLEAPLHF
CDR3nt: TGTGCCAGCAGTTACTCGGCAGTCCTGGAGGCACCCCTCCACTTT

d_gene: TRBD2
abundance: few
v_gene: TRBV20-1
j_gene: TRBJ2-1
CDR3aa: CSASPSGNSYNEQFF
CDR3nt: TGCAGTGCTAGTCCTAGCGGAAACTCCTACAATGAGCAGTTCTTC

d_gene: NA
abundance: NA
v_gene: TRBV18
j_gene: TRBJ1-1
CDR3aa: CVSSPQGFAEAFF
CDR3nt: TGTGTCAGCTCACCACAAGGGTTCGCTGAAGCTTTCTTT

d_gene: NA
abundance: NA
v_gene: TRBV28
j_gene: TRBJ1-1
CDR3aa: CASTGTPLTEAFF
CDR3nt: TGTGCCAGCACCGGGACCCCGCTCACTGAAGCTTTCTTT